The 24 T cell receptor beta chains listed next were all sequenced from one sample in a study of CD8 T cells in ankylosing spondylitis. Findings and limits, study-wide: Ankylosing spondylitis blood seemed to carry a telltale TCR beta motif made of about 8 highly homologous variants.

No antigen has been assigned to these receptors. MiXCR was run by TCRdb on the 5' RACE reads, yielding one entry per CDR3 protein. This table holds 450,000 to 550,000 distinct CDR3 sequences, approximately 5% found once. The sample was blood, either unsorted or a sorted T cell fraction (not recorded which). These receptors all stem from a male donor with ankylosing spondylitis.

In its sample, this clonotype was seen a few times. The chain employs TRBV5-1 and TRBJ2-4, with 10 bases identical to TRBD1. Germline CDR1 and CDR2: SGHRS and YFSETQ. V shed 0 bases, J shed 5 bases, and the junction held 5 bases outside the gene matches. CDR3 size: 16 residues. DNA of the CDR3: TGCGCCAGCAGCTTGGGACCCGGACAGGGGGAAAACATTCAGTACTTC. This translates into CASSLGPGQGENIQYF.

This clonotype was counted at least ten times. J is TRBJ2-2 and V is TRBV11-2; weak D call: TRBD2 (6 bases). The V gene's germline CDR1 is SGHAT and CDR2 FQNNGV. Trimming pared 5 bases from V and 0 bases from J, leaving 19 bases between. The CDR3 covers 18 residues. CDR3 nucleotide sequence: TGTGCCAGCAGCACCGAATACTATAGCGGCGCGAACACCGGGGAGCTGTTTTTT. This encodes CASSTEYYSGANTGELFF.

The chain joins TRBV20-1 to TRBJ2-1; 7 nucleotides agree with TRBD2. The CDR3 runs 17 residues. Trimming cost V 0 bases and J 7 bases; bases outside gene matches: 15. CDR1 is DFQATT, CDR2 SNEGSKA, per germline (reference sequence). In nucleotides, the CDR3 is TGCAGTGCTAGAGATTGGAGTGGCCAGCGGGAAGGTAATGAGCAGTTCTTC. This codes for CSARDWSGQREGNEQFF.

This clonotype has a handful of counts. The chain's CDR3 is CASSVFSGSSYNEQFF. In DNA form, the CDR3 reads TGTGCCAGCAGTGTCTTTAGCGGGAGCTCCTACAATGAGCAGTTCTTC. J is TRBJ2-1 and V is TRBV28; 9 positions match TRBD2. Germline V gene sequence: CDR1 MDHEN, CDR2 SYDVKM. V lost 5 bases to trimming and J lost 0 bases; unmatched junction nucleotides: 5. The CDR3 is made up of 16 amino acids.

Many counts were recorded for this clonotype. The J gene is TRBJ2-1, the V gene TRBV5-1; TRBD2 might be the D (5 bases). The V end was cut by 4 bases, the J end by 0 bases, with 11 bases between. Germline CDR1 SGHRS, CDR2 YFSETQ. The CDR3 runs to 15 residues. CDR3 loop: CASSPVGSSYNEQFF. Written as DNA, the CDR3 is TGCGCCAGCAGCCCGGTGGGGAGCTCCTACAATGAGCAGTTCTTC.

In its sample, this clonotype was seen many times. Written as DNA, the CDR3 is TGTGCCGTCTACTCCACCTACGAGCAGTACTTC. Amino acid sequence: CAVYSTYEQYF. The chain combines TRBV7-9 with TRBJ2-7; no clear D gene. The CDR3 extends over 11 amino acids. The germline CDR1 and CDR2 sequences are SEHNR and FQNEAQ (reference sequence). Trimming left V 11 bases short and J 2 bases short, with 10 bases between.

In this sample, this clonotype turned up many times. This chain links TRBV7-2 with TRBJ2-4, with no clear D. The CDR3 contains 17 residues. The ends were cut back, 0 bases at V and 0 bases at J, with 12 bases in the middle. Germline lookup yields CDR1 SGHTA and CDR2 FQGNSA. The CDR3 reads CASSLAVGGLAKNIQYF. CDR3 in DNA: TGTGCCAGCAGCTTAGCGGTCGGCGGATTAGCCAAAAACATTCAGTACTTC. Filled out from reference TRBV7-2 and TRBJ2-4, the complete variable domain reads GAGVSQSPSNKVTEKGKDVELRCDPISGHTALYWYRQSLGQGLEFLIYFQGNSAPDKSGLPSDRFSAERTGGSVSTLTIQRTQQEDSAVYLCASSLAVGGLAKNIQYFGAGTRLSVL.

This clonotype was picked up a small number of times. The CDR3 coding sequence is TGTGCCAGCCGATCTTGGGGGCGGGAGGGGTCCTACAATGAGCAGTTCTTC. Encoded protein: CASRSWGREGSYNEQFF. The J gene is TRBJ2-1, the V gene TRBV6-1; 9 bases agree with TRBD2. The germline V gene encodes CDR1 MNHNS and CDR2 SASEGT. V lost 8 bases and J lost 1; bases outside the gene matches: 12. This CDR3 comprises 17 residues.

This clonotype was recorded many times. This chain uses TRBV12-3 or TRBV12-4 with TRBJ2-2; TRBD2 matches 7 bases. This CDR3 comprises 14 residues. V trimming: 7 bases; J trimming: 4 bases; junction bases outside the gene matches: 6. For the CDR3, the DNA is TGTGCCAGCACCTGGGGGGGGGGCACCGGGGAGCTGTTTTTT. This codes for CASTWGGGTGELFF.

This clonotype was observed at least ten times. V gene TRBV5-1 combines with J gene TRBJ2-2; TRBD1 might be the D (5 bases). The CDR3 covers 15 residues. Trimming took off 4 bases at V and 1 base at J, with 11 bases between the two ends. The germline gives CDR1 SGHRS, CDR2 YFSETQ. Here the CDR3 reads CASSPNTGNTGELFF. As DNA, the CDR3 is TGCGCCAGCAGCCCTAATACAGGGAACACCGGGGAGCTGTTTTTT. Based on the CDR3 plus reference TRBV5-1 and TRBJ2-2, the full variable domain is KAGVTQTPRYLIKTRGQQVTLSCSPISGHRSVSWYQQTPGQGLQFLFEYFSETQRNKGNFPGRFSGRQFSNSRSEMNVSTLELGDSALYLCASSPNTGNTGELFFGEGSRLTVL.

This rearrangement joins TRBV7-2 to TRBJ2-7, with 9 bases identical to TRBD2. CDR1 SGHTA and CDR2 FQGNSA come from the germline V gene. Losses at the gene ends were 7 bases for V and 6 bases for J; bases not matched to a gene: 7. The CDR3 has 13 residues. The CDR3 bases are TGTGCCAGCACCCGAGGCGGGAGGGCCGAGCAGTACTTC. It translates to CASTRGGRAEQYF.

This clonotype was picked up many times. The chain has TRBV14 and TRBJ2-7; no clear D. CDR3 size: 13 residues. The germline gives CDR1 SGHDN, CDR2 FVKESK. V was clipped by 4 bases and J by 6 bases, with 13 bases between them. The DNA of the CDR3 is TGTGCCAGCAGCCTCTCCCGGAGTGGCGAGCAGTACTTC. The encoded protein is CASSLSRSGEQYF.

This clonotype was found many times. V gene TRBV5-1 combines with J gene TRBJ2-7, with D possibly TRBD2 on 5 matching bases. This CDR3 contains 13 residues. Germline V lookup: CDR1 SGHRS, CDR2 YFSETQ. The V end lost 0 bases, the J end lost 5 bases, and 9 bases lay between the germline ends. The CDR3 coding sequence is TGCGCCAGCAGCTTGGCCGGGGTCCACGAGCAGTACTTC. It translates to CASSLAGVHEQYF.

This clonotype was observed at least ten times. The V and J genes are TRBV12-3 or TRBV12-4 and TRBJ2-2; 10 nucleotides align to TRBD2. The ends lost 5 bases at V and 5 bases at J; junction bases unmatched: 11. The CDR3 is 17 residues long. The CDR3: CASSRTSGNKQTGELFF. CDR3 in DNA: TGTGCCAGCAGTCGTACTAGCGGGAATAAGCAAACCGGGGAGCTGTTTTTT.

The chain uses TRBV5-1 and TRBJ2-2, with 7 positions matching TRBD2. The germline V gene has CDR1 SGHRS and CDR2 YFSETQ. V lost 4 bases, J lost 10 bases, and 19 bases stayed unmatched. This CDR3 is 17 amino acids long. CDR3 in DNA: TGCGCCAGCAGCCTGGTTCCTAGCGGAGGAGGTCATGTGGAGCTGTTTTTT. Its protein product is CASSLVPSGGGHVELFF.

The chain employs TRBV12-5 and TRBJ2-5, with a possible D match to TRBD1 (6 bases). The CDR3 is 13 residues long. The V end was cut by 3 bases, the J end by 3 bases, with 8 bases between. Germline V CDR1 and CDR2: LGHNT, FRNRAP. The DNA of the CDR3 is TGTGCTAGTGGTTTTGACAGGAAAGAGACCCAGTACTTC. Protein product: CASGFDRKETQYF.

This CDR3 reads CASFSWGRITEAFF. The CDR3 DNA follows: TGTGCCAGCTTCTCCTGGGGCAGAATTACTGAAGCTTTCTTT. This rearrangement joins TRBV19 to TRBJ1-1; D might be TRBD1 (5 bases). The CDR3 runs 14 residues. CDR1 is LNHDA, CDR2 SQIVND, per germline (reference sequence). V gave up 9 bases and J gave up 5 bases, with 19 bases separating them. The full variable domain, its missing parts supplied by reference TRBV19 and TRBJ1-1, is DGGITQSPKYLFRKEGQNVTLSCEQNLNHDAMYWYRQDPGQGLRLIYYSQIVNDFQKGDIAEGYSVSREKKESFPLTVTSAQKNPTAFYLCASFSWGRITEAFFGQGTRLTVV.

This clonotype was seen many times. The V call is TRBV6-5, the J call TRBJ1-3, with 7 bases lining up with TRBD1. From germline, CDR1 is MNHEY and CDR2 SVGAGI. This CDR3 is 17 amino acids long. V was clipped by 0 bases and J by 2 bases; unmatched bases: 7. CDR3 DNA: TGTGCCAGCAGTTACTCGTATCGGACAGGACCTGGAAACACCATATATTTT. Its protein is CASSYSYRTGPGNTIYF.

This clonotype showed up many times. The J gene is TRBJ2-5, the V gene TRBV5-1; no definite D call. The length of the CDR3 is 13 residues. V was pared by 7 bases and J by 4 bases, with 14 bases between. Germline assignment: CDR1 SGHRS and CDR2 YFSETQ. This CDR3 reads CASSRAGGETQYF. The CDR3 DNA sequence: TGCGCCAGCTCCCGGGCCGGTGGAGAGACCCAGTACTTC.

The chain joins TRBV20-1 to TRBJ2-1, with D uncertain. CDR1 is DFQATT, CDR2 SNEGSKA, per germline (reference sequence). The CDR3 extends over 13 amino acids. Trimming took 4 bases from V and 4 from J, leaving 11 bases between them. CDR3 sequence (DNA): TGCAGTGCTATGCAAGGCCCGTACAATGAGCAGTTCTTC. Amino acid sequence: CSAMQGPYNEQFF.

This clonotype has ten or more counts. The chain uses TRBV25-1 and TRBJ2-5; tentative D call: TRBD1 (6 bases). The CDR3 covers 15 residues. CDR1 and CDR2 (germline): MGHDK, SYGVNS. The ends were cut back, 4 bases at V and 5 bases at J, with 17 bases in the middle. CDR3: CASSALTGFAETQYF. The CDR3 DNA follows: TGTGCCAGCAGTGCATTAACAGGGTTTGCGGAGACCCAGTACTTC.

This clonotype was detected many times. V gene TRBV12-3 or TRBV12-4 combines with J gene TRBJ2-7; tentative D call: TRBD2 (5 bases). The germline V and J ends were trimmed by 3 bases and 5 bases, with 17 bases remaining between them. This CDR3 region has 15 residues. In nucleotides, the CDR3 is TGTGCCAGCAGTTTTAACACCGGAGGTTACGACGAGCAGTACTTC. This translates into CASSFNTGGYDEQYF.

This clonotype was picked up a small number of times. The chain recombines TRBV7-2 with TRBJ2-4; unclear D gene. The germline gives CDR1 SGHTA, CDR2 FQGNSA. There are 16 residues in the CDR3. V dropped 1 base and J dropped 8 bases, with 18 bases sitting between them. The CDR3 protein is CASSLGPKGRRYIQYF. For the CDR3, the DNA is TGTGCCAGCAGCTTAGGCCCAAAAGGGCGTCGATACATTCAGTACTTC.

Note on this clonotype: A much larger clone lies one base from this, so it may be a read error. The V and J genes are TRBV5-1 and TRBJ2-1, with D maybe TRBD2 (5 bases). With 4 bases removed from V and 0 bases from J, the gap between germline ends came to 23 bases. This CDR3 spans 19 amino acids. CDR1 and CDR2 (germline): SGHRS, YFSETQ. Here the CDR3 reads CASSITGIAYSSSYNEQFF. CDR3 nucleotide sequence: TGCGCCAGCAGCATAACCGGGATCGCCTACTCGAGCTCCTACAATGAGCAGTTCTTC.